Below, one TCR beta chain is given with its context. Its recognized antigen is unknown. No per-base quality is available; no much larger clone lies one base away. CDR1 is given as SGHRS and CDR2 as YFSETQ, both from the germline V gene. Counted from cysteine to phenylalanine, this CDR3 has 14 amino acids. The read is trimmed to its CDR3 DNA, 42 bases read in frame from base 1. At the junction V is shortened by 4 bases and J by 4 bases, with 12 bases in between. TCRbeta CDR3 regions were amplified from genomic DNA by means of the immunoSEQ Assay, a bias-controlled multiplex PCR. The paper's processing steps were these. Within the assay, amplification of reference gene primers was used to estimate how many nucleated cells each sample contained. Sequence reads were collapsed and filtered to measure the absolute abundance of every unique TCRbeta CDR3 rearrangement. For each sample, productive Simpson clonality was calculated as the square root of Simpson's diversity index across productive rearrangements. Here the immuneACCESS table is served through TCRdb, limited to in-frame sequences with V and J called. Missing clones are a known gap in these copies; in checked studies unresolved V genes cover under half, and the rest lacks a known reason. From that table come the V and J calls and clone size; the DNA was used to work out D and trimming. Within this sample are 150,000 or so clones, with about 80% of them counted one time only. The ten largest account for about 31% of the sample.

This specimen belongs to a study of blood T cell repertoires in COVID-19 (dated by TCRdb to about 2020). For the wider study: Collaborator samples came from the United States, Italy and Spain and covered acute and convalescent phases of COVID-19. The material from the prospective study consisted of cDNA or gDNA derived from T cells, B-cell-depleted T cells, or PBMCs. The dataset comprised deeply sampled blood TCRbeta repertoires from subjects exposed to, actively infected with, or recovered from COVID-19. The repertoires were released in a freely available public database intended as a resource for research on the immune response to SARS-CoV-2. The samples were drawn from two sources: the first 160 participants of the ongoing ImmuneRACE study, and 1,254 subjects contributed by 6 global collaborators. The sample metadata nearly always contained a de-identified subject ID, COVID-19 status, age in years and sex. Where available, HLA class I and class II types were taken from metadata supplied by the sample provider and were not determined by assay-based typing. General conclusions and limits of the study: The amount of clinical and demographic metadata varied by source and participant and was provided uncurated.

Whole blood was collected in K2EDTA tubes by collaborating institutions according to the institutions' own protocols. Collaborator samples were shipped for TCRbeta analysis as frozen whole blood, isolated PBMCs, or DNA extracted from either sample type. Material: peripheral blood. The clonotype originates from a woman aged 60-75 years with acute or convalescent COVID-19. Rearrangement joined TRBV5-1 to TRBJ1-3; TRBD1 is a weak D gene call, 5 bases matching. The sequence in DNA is TGCGCCAGCAGCGCGGGGGGAACCGGAAACACCATATATTTT. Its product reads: CASSAGGTGNTIYF.